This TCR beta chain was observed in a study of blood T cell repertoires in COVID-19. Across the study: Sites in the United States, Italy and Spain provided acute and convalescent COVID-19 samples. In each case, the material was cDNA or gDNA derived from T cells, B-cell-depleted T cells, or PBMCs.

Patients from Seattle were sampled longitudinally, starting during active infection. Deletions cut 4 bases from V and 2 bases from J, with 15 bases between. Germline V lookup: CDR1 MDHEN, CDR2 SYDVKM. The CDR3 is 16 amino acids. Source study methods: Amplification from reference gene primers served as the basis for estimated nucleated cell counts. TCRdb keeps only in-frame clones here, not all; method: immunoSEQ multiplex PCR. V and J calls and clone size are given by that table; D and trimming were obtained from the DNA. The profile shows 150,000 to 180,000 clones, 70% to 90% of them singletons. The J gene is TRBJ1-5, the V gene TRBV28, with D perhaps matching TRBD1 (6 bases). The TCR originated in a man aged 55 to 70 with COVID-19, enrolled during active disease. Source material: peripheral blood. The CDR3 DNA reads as TGTGCCAGCAGTTCACAGGGTGGGCCGGGCAATCAGCCCCAGCATTTT. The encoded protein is CASSSQGGPGNQPQHF.